A selection of T cell receptor beta chains follows, all from one sample in a study of blood T cell repertoires in COVID-19. TCRdb's table, derived via immunoSEQ multiplex PCR, lists solely in-frame clones and lacks some. The sample lists about 190,000 clones; roughly 90% were seen once. Sequencing used peripheral blood. The receptor source for this set is a man between 40 and 49 years old with acute or convalescent COVID-19. Each CDR3 is given with its conserved first and last residue. Fields, in order: D gene, J gene, V gene, clone size, CDR3 protein, CDR3 DNA. The D gene is left open where the match is weak. Some rows mark clone size as missing; the rest say once, few, many or name a class of expanded clone.

D gene: TRBD1
J gene: TRBJ2-7
V gene: TRBV24-1
clone size: .
CDR3 protein: CATSDPAGGADEQYF
CDR3 DNA: TGTGCCACCAGTGATCCAGCAGGGGGCGCGGACGAGCAGTACTTC

D gene: TRBD2
J gene: TRBJ2-7
V gene: TRBV3-1/TRBV3-2
clone size: .
CDR3 protein: CASSQPRLAWAYEQYF
CDR3 DNA: TGTGCCAGCAGCCAGCCAAGACTAGCGTGGGCCTACGAGCAGTACTTC

D gene: .
J gene: TRBJ2-5
V gene: TRBV5-1
clone size: .
CDR3 protein: CASSIVGVQETQYF
CDR3 DNA: TGCGCCAGCAGCATAGTGGGAGTCCAAGAGACCCAGTACTTC

D gene: .
J gene: TRBJ1-5
V gene: TRBV10-3
clone size: .
CDR3 protein: CAAGQGGNQPQHF
CDR3 DNA: TGTGCCGCCGGCCAGGGCGGCAATCAGCCCCAGCATTTT

D gene: .
J gene: TRBJ1-6
V gene: TRBV28
clone size: few
CDR3 protein: CASSLSRRSGDKSLHF
CDR3 DNA: TGTGCCAGCAGTTTATCTCGTCGGTCAGGGGATAAATCCCTCCACTTT

D gene: .
J gene: TRBJ2-7
V gene: TRBV6-5
clone size: .
CDR3 protein: CASRGQRDYEQYF
CDR3 DNA: TGTGCCAGCAGGGGGCAGAGAGACTACGAGCAGTACTTC

D gene: .
J gene: TRBJ1-1
V gene: TRBV7-8
clone size: .
CDR3 protein: CASSLVGGNTEAFF
CDR3 DNA: TGTGCCAGCAGCTTAGTTGGAGGGAACACTGAAGCTTTCTTT

D gene: TRBD1
J gene: TRBJ2-7
V gene: TRBV2
clone size: .
CDR3 protein: CASRIDRDEQYF
CDR3 DNA: TGTGCCAGCAGGATAGACAGGGATGAGCAGTACTTC

D gene: .
J gene: TRBJ1-5
V gene: TRBV30
clone size: few
CDR3 protein: CAWSFDQGQPQHF
CDR3 DNA: TGTGCCTGGAGTTTCGATCAGGGGCAGCCCCAGCATTTT

D gene: .
J gene: TRBJ2-2
V gene: TRBV13
clone size: .
CDR3 protein: CASSLGAGTGELFF
CDR3 DNA: TGTGCCAGCAGCTTAGGGGCAGGGACCGGGGAGCTGTTTTTT

D gene: TRBD2
J gene: TRBJ2-3
V gene: TRBV14
clone size: .
CDR3 protein: CASSRLAGGITDTQYF
CDR3 DNA: TGTGCCAGCAGCCGGCTAGCGGGGGGGATCACAGATACGCAGTATTTT

D gene: TRBD2
J gene: TRBJ2-1
V gene: TRBV27
clone size: .
CDR3 protein: CASRKSGGAYNEQFF
CDR3 DNA: TGTGCCAGCAGGAAGAGCGGGGGGGCTTACAATGAGCAGTTCTTC

D gene: TRBD1
J gene: TRBJ2-3
V gene: TRBV5-4
clone size: .
CDR3 protein: CASSLVAGTGSTDTQYF
CDR3 DNA: TGTGCCAGCAGCTTGGTCGCAGGGACAGGGAGCACAGATACGCAGTATTTT

D gene: TRBD1
J gene: TRBJ2-2
V gene: TRBV29-1
clone size: .
CDR3 protein: CSVEDRGTGLNTGELFF
CDR3 DNA: TGCAGCGTTGAAGATAGAGGGACAGGCCTTAACACCGGGGAGCTGTTTTTT

D gene: TRBD2
J gene: TRBJ2-5
V gene: TRBV4-1
clone size: .
CDR3 protein: CASSYSGGLGETQYF
CDR3 DNA: TGCGCCAGCAGCTACTCGGGGGGGCTAGGGGAGACCCAGTACTTC

D gene: .
J gene: TRBJ1-3
V gene: TRBV7-8
clone size: .
CDR3 protein: CASSTSRQVTSGNTIYF
CDR3 DNA: TGTGCCAGCAGCACCTCCCGACAGGTGACCTCTGGAAACACCATATATTTT

D gene: TRBD2
J gene: TRBJ2-7
V gene: TRBV7-2
clone size: .
CDR3 protein: CASSLATSGGNSYEQYF
CDR3 DNA: TGTGCCAGCAGCTTAGCGACTAGCGGGGGGAACTCCTACGAGCAGTACTTC

D gene: .
J gene: TRBJ1-5
V gene: TRBV6-4
clone size: .
CDR3 protein: CASRQVSNQPQHF
CDR3 DNA: TGTGCCAGCAGACAGGTGAGCAATCAGCCCCAGCATTTT

D gene: TRBD2
J gene: TRBJ2-5
V gene: TRBV29-1
clone size: .
CDR3 protein: CSVEGGRGETQYF
CDR3 DNA: TGCAGCGTTGAGGGTGGGAGGGGAGAGACCCAGTACTTC

D gene: .
J gene: TRBJ1-6
V gene: TRBV6-1
clone size: once
CDR3 protein: CASSDPGRGLSPLHF
CDR3 DNA: TGTGCCAGCAGTGACCCGGGCCGGGGATTATCACCCCTCCACTTT

D gene: TRBD2
J gene: TRBJ2-3
V gene: TRBV4-3
clone size: .
CDR3 protein: CASSQEWTSGVGADTQYF
CDR3 DNA: TGCGCCAGCAGCCAAGAGTGGACTAGCGGGGTGGGTGCAGATACGCAGTATTTT

D gene: TRBD1
J gene: TRBJ1-5
V gene: TRBV5-8
clone size: .
CDR3 protein: CASSLGDRGHQPQHF
CDR3 DNA: TGTGCCAGCAGCTTGGGCGACAGGGGGCATCAGCCCCAGCATTTT

D gene: .
J gene: TRBJ2-7
V gene: TRBV6-2/TRBV6-3
clone size: few
CDR3 protein: CASSYSQDSITYEQYF
CDR3 DNA: TGTGCCAGCAGTTACTCGCAGGACAGCATAACCTACGAGCAGTACTTC

D gene: TRBD1
J gene: TRBJ1-2
V gene: TRBV9
clone size: .
CDR3 protein: CASSPGAGGDYGYTF
CDR3 DNA: TGTGCCAGCAGCCCCGGGGCAGGGGGCGACTATGGCTACACCTTC

D gene: .
J gene: TRBJ1-1
V gene: TRBV18
clone size: .
CDR3 protein: CASSPQGWTEAFF
CDR3 DNA: TGTGCCAGCTCACCGCAGGGGTGGACTGAAGCTTTCTTT

D gene: .
J gene: TRBJ1-5
V gene: TRBV27
clone size: once
CDR3 protein: CASSPYGNQPQHF
CDR3 DNA: TGTGCCAGCAGCCCCTATGGCAATCAGCCCCAGCATTTT

D gene: .
J gene: TRBJ2-7
V gene: TRBV7-9
clone size: .
CDR3 protein: CASSQQGVSSYEQYF
CDR3 DNA: TGTGCCAGCAGCCAACAGGGCGTTAGCTCCTACGAGCAGTACTTC

D gene: TRBD1
J gene: TRBJ2-7
V gene: TRBV24-1
clone size: .
CDR3 protein: CATSDLQTGTGTYEQYF
CDR3 DNA: TGTGCCACCAGTGATTTACAAACCGGGACAGGGACATACGAGCAGTACTTC

D gene: TRBD1
J gene: TRBJ2-7
V gene: TRBV11-2
clone size: .
CDR3 protein: CASSALQGWYEQYF
CDR3 DNA: TGTGCCAGCAGCGCGCTACAGGGGTGGTACGAGCAGTACTTC

D gene: .
J gene: TRBJ2-1
V gene: TRBV27
clone size: once
CDR3 protein: CASSLGGGTYNEQFF
CDR3 DNA: TGTGCCAGCAGTTTAGGCGGGGGCACCTACAATGAGCAGTTCTTC

D gene: .
J gene: TRBJ1-4
V gene: TRBV28
clone size: .
CDR3 protein: CASSFSDEKLFF
CDR3 DNA: TGTGCCAGCAGTTTTAGTGATGAAAAACTGTTTTTT

D gene: .
J gene: TRBJ1-5
V gene: TRBV7-9
clone size: once
CDR3 protein: CASSLAGRQVQHF
CDR3 DNA: TGTGCCAGCAGCTTGGCCGGTAGACAGGTCCAGCATTTT

D gene: TRBD1
J gene: TRBJ1-1
V gene: TRBV2
clone size: few
CDR3 protein: CASMAGQGSLGTEAFF
CDR3 DNA: TGTGCCAGCATGGCGGGACAGGGTTCCTTGGGCACTGAAGCTTTCTTT

D gene: TRBD2
J gene: TRBJ2-3
V gene: TRBV18
clone size: .
CDR3 protein: CASSPRTSGSTDTQYF
CDR3 DNA: TGTGCCAGCTCACCAAGGACTAGCGGGAGCACAGATACGCAGTATTTT

D gene: .
J gene: TRBJ1-2
V gene: TRBV12-3/TRBV12-4
clone size: .
CDR3 protein: CAVGPPASDYTF
CDR3 DNA: TGTGCCGTAGGGCCCCCGGCTAGCGACTACACCTTC

D gene: TRBD1
J gene: TRBJ1-6
V gene: TRBV6-4
clone size: few
CDR3 protein: CASSDRGQVKYSYNSPLHF
CDR3 DNA: TGTGCCAGCAGTGACAGGGGGCAGGTGAAATACTCCTATAATTCACCCCTCCACTTT

D gene: TRBD1
J gene: TRBJ2-5
V gene: TRBV4-3
clone size: once
CDR3 protein: CASSQRTGGVAETQYF
CDR3 DNA: TGCGCCAGCAGCCAACGGACAGGGGGTGTCGCGGAGACCCAGTACTTC

D gene: TRBD1
J gene: TRBJ2-1
V gene: TRBV9
clone size: .
CDR3 protein: CASSVDLGTGAYNEQFF
CDR3 DNA: TGTGCCAGCAGCGTAGACCTAGGGACAGGGGCGTACAATGAGCAGTTCTTC

D gene: .
J gene: TRBJ1-5
V gene: TRBV12-2
clone size: few
CDR3 protein: CASRPHPRQAPNQPQHF
CDR3 DNA: TGTGCAAGTCGCCCTCATCCGAGACAGGCACCCAATCAGCCCCAGCATTTT

D gene: TRBD2
J gene: TRBJ2-1
V gene: TRBV10-3
clone size: .
CDR3 protein: CAIRGLAGGKDEQFF
CDR3 DNA: TGTGCCATCAGGGGACTAGCGGGGGGGAAGGATGAGCAGTTCTTC

D gene: .
J gene: TRBJ2-6
V gene: TRBV20-1
clone size: .
CDR3 protein: CSASWPGSGANVLTF
CDR3 DNA: TGCAGTGCTAGTTGGCCAGGGTCTGGGGCCAACGTCCTGACTTTC

D gene: .
J gene: TRBJ1-2
V gene: TRBV5-1
clone size: .
CDR3 protein: CASSLTGADYGYTF
CDR3 DNA: TGCGCCAGCAGCTTGACTGGGGCAGACTATGGCTACACCTTC

D gene: .
J gene: TRBJ2-4
V gene: TRBV19
clone size: .
CDR3 protein: CASSIVGSAKNIQYF
CDR3 DNA: TGTGCCAGTAGTATAGTCGGGAGTGCCAAAAACATTCAGTACTTC

D gene: .
J gene: TRBJ2-7
V gene: TRBV12-3/TRBV12-4
clone size: .
CDR3 protein: CASSTKLHEQYF
CDR3 DNA: TGTGCCAGCAGTACTAAATTGCACGAGCAGTACTTC

D gene: TRBD1
J gene: TRBJ1-6
V gene: TRBV4-1
clone size: few
CDR3 protein: CASSQVGQGVLVYNSPLHF
CDR3 DNA: TGCGCCAGCAGCCAAGTGGGACAGGGGGTTCTGGTGTATAATTCACCCCTCCACTTT

D gene: TRBD2
J gene: TRBJ2-5
V gene: TRBV28
clone size: .
CDR3 protein: CASSPYLRTSGGLETQYF
CDR3 DNA: TGTGCCAGCAGTCCATATCTGCGGACTAGCGGGGGCTTAGAGACCCAGTACTTC

D gene: .
J gene: TRBJ1-1
V gene: TRBV5-1
clone size: .
CDR3 protein: CASTKVSGSRNTEAFF
CDR3 DNA: TGCGCCAGCACTAAAGTTTCGGGTAGTAGGAACACTGAAGCTTTCTTT

D gene: .
J gene: TRBJ1-2
V gene: TRBV29-1
clone size: .
CDR3 protein: CSATIRPEVASGF
CDR3 DNA: TGCAGCGCTACGATAAGACCGGAGGTTGCGTCCGGCTTC

D gene: TRBD2
J gene: TRBJ2-5
V gene: TRBV4-1
clone size: once
CDR3 protein: CASSPRLAGRRQETQYF
CDR3 DNA: TGCGCCAGCAGCCCCCGTCTAGCGGGGAGAAGGCAAGAGACCCAGTACTTC

D gene: .
J gene: TRBJ1-4
V gene: TRBV28
clone size: .
CDR3 protein: CASSYPGRPGEKLFF
CDR3 DNA: TGTGCCAGCAGTTACCCCGGAAGACCAGGAGAAAAACTGTTTTTT

D gene: TRBD1
J gene: TRBJ1-6
V gene: TRBV3-1/TRBV3-2
clone size: .
CDR3 protein: CASSQPTGARNINSPLHF
CDR3 DNA: TGTGCCAGCAGCCAACCGACAGGGGCGAGAAATATTAATTCACCCCTCCACTTT

D gene: .
J gene: TRBJ1-1
V gene: TRBV28
clone size: .
CDR3 protein: CASSYIQDRGYTEAFF
CDR3 DNA: TGTGCCAGCAGCTACATCCAGGACAGAGGATACACTGAAGCTTTCTTT

D gene: .
J gene: TRBJ1-4
V gene: TRBV5-1
clone size: .
CDR3 protein: CASRQGNEKLFF
CDR3 DNA: TGCGCCAGCAGACAGGGTAATGAAAAACTGTTTTTT

D gene: .
J gene: TRBJ1-1
V gene: TRBV9
clone size: .
CDR3 protein: CASSVVAPTGTGAFF
CDR3 DNA: TGTGCCAGCAGCGTTGTAGCACCCACAGGGACGGGGGCTTTCTTT

D gene: .
J gene: TRBJ1-2
V gene: TRBV10-3
clone size: .
CDR3 protein: CAISLIGRGGYTF
CDR3 DNA: TGTGCCATCTCTCTCATCGGGCGGGGTGGCTACACCTTC

D gene: TRBD2
J gene: TRBJ2-7
V gene: TRBV7-2
clone size: .
CDR3 protein: CASSTRGLAGGRSREQYF
CDR3 DNA: TGTGCCAGCAGCACCCGGGGGTTAGCGGGGGGGCGGTCTCGCGAGCAGTACTTC